This T cell receptor (beta chain) originates from a study of preoperative IRX-2 immunotherapy in early breast cancer. Assay: immunoSEQ multiplex PCR; the TCRdb copy retains only in-frame clones and omits some. Counted here are about 42,000 clones, around three quarters occurring once; the ten biggest clones make up over 1%. The CDR3 totals 15 residues. V was cut by 5 bases and J by 4 bases, with 17 bases left in between. From germline, CDR1 is SGHNT and CDR2 YENEEA. The treatment is: preoperative locoregional IRX-2 cytokine immunotherapy. This phase Ib study tested locoregional IRX-2 cytokine immunotherapy given before surgery.

This sample comprised tumor tissue, obtained after IRX-2 immunotherapy. The origin of this receptor is a human donor with breast cancer. V and J are TRBV11-3 and TRBJ1-2; maybe TRBD1 (6 bases). The CDR3 nucleotides are TGTGCCAGCAGCCCCGAACAGGGTTCCCTCTATGGCTACACCTTC. This sequence encodes CASSPEQGSLYGYTF.